The 17 T cell receptor beta chains below come from one sample, sequenced in a study of blood T cell repertoires in COVID-19. Sequencing was performed with immunoSEQ multiplex PCR; in TCRdb, only in-frame clones are kept and a portion is missing. The data show 110,000 or so clones, with around 89% seen just once and under 6% held by the top ten. Sequenced material: peripheral blood. The receptors come from a woman in her forties or fifties with acute or convalescent COVID-19.

The genes are TRBV20-1 and TRBJ1-1; 7 bases match TRBD1. CDR3 size: 14 residues. Per germline, CDR1 DFQATT and CDR2 SNEGSKA (reference sequence). V lost 3 bases, J lost 0 bases, and 4 bases stayed unmatched. DNA for the CDR3: TGCAGTGCTAGTAGGGGACAGATGAACACTGAAGCTTTCTTT. Translated: CSASRGQMNTEAFF.

The gene calls are TRBV2 and TRBJ1-2; 8 bases are a match to TRBD1. Germline CDR1 reads SNHLY; CDR2 reads FYNNEI. The length of the CDR3 is 14 residues. Trimming cost V 2 bases and J 4 bases; bases outside gene matches: 3. The CDR3 here is CASSETGGFYGYTF. In nucleotides, the CDR3 is TGTGCCAGCAGTGAAACAGGGGGGTTCTATGGCTACACCTTC. The full variable domain, rest sourced from reference TRBV2 and TRBJ1-2, is EPEVTQTPSHQVTQMGQEVILRCVPISNHLYFYWYRQILGQKVEFLVSFYNNEISEKSEIFDDQFSVERPDGSNFTLKIRSTKLEDSAMYFCASSETGGFYGYTFGSGTRLTVV.

A single count supports this clone. The chain joins TRBV27 to TRBJ2-7; D might be TRBD1 (6 bases). The germline V gene encodes CDR1 MNHEY and CDR2 SMNVEV (reference sequence). The CDR3 extends over 15 amino acids. V was clipped by 7 bases and J by 5 bases, with 21 bases between them. The CDR3 reads CASTKVRQGFHEQYF. The CDR3 nucleotides are TGTGCCAGCACTAAGGTCCGCCAGGGGTTTCACGAGCAGTACTTC.

The gene calls are TRBV9 and TRBJ1-2, with TRBD1 matching 7 bases. The CDR3 loop spans 15 amino acids. The ends lost 3 bases at V and 3 bases at J; junction bases unmatched: 8. The germline CDR1 and CDR2 sequences are SGDLS and YYNGEE. CDR3: CASSARGKGDYGYTF. CDR3 DNA: TGTGCCAGCAGCGCCAGGGGGAAAGGAGACTATGGCTACACCTTC.

The chain recombines TRBV28 with TRBJ1-2; 7 positions agree with TRBD1. Germline CDR1 reads MDHEN; CDR2 reads SYDVKM. CDR3 length: 14 amino acids. V gave up 6 bases and J gave up 4 bases; unmatched junction bases: 8. The CDR3 DNA sequence: TGTGCCAGCAGCTACCGGGACAGTGTCTATGGCTACACCTTC. It yields the protein CASSYRDSVYGYTF.

The rearrangement links TRBV19 to TRBJ1-2, with D unresolved. V lost 5 bases to trimming and J lost 2 bases, with 24 bases between them. This CDR3 has 18 residues. From germline, CDR1 is LNHDA and CDR2 SQIVND (reference sequence). The CDR3 loop reads CASSLPSVGRLGNYGYTF. The CDR3 region has the DNA TGTGCCAGTAGTCTCCCGTCCGTAGGCAGACTCGGGAACTATGGCTACACCTTC. Combining the CDR3 with reference TRBV19 and TRBJ1-2 gives the whole variable domain DGGITQSPKYLFRKEGQNVTLSCEQNLNHDAMYWYRQDPGQGLRLIYYSQIVNDFQKGDIAEGYSVSREKKESFPLTVTSAQKNPTAFYLCASSLPSVGRLGNYGYTFGSGTRLTVV.

This chain links TRBV29-1 with TRBJ2-1; tentative D call: TRBD2 (5 bases). The CDR3 runs to 13 residues. CDR1 and CDR2 (germline): SQVTM, ANQGSEA. V lost 0 bases to trimming and J lost 10 bases, with 13 bases between them. CDR3 coding DNA: TGCAGCGTTGAAGACGATACCGGGGAGGAGCAGTTCTTC. Amino acids: CSVEDDTGEEQFF.

The chain carries TRBV4-1 and TRBJ2-7; a possible D gene is TRBD1 (5 bases). CDR3 length: 14 amino acids. The germline V gene encodes CDR1 MGHRA and CDR2 YSYEKL. Trimming removed 1 base from V and 3 bases from J, with 10 bases in between. The CDR3 bases are TGCGCCAGCAGCCAAGGTGAAAGGGGCTACGAGCAGTACTTC. Translating it yields CASSQGERGYEQYF.

The V gene is TRBV5-6, the J gene TRBJ1-6, with 7 bases aligning to TRBD1. CDR1 and CDR2 from the germline V gene are SGHDT and YYEEEE. The ends lost 3 bases at V and 7 bases at J; junction bases unmatched: 10. The CDR3 runs 16 residues. CDR3 coding DNA: TGTGCCAGCAGCTGGGGACCAGGGACAGTAAATTCACCCCTCCACTTT. Translating gives CASSWGPGTVNSPLHF.

The rearrangement links TRBV3-1 (or the pseudogene TRBV3-2) to TRBJ2-1; no clear D gene. The CDR3 consists of 11 residues. The germline V and J ends were trimmed by 5 bases and 3 bases, with 2 bases remaining between them. The germline CDR1 and CDR2 sequences are LGHDT and YNNKEL (reference sequence). The CDR3 sequence is CASSYYNEQFF. CDR3 coding DNA: TGTGCCAGCAGCTACTACAATGAGCAGTTCTTC.

The chain couples TRBV7-3 to TRBJ1-4; D is possibly TRBD1 (5 bases). CDR3 length: 14 residues. CDR1 is SGHTA and CDR2 is FQGTGA in the germline V gene. V was clipped by 8 bases and J by 8 bases, with 18 bases between them. This CDR3 is CASGASLSREKLFF. CDR3 nucleotide sequence: TGTGCCAGCGGGGCCTCCCTTTCGCGGGAAAAACTGTTTTTT.

The J gene is TRBJ2-7, the V gene TRBV5-6; possible D gene TRBD1, 5 bases. V shed 1 base and J shed 3 bases, with 8 bases lying between them. CDR1 SGHDT and CDR2 YYEEEE come from the germline V gene. This CDR3 region has 13 residues. CDR3 protein: CASSLRGVYEQYF. For the CDR3, the DNA is TGTGCCAGCAGCTTGAGGGGTGTCTACGAGCAGTACTTC.

The CDR3 DNA follows: TGTGCCACCGCGACAGGGTGGAACACTGAAGCTTTCTTT. This gives the protein CATATGWNTEAFF. The chain links TRBV6-5 to TRBJ1-1; 7 nucleotides line up with TRBD1. The V and J ends lost 10 bases and 1 base, in that order; junction bases with no gene match: 6. This CDR3 is 13 amino acids long. Looked up from germline, CDR1 is MNHEY and CDR2 is SVGAGI.

The J gene is TRBJ1-5, the V gene TRBV5-1; 7 bases map to TRBD1. The CDR3 spans 15 residues. With V trimmed by 6 bases and J by 5 bases, 11 bases remained unmatched. The germline V gene encodes CDR1 SGHRS and CDR2 YFSETQ. The CDR3 region is CASTLMPGGHQPQHF. CDR3 in DNA: TGCGCCAGCACGCTAATGCCAGGGGGTCATCAGCCCCAGCATTTT. Supplemented by reference TRBV5-1 and TRBJ1-5, the full variable domain reads KAGVTQTPRYLIKTRGQQVTLSCSPISGHRSVSWYQQTPGQGLQFLFEYFSETQRNKGNFPGRFSGRQFSNSRSEMNVSTLELGDSALYLCASTLMPGGHQPQHFGDGTRLSIL.

This clone was picked up a small number of times. This sequence joins TRBV2 and TRBJ2-4; TRBD2 might be the D (6 bases). V lost 5 bases, J lost 5 bases, and 16 bases lay in between. The CDR3 has 15 residues. Looked up from germline, CDR1 is SNHLY and CDR2 is FYNNEI. The DNA of the CDR3 is TGTGCCAGCAGTCTCCTCCCGGGAGCTCAAAACATTCAGTACTTC. Its protein product is CASSLLPGAQNIQYF.

The chain uses TRBV2 and TRBJ2-1, with D possibly TRBD1 on 5 matching bases. V lost 1 base to trimming and J lost 8 bases, with 18 bases between them. The germline V gene has CDR1 SNHLY and CDR2 FYNNEI. The CDR3 has 16 residues. The CDR3 sequence: CASSEDQGANFHEQFF. The CDR3 DNA follows: TGTGCCAGCAGTGAAGACCAAGGGGCCAACTTCCATGAGCAGTTCTTC.

The rearrangement links TRBV28 to TRBJ1-1, with D possibly matching TRBD1 (6 bases). Germline loops: CDR1 MDHEN, CDR2 SYDVKM. V lost 3 bases and J 4 bases, leaving 18 bases between the germline ends. The CDR3 has 16 residues. CDR3 sequence: CASSLPGAPGSTEAFF. The CDR3, as DNA: TGTGCCAGCAGTTTGCCAGGGGCCCCGGGCAGCACTGAAGCTTTCTTT.